This record concerns one T cell receptor beta chain sequence. Produced via immunoSEQ multiplex PCR; TCRdb's table is partial and in-frame only. The repertoire holds more than 75,000 clones, approximately 90% seen once, with 0.2% to 0.3% in the top ten. The data originate from a study of technical replicates of blood from a few donors. V lost 2 bases to trimming and J lost 0 bases, with 16 bases between them. The V gene's germline CDR1 is SGHTA and CDR2 FQGNSA. The CDR3 extends over 17 amino acids. This receptor was identified in a human donor in good health. The specimen was T cells isolated from PBMCs. The chain employs TRBV7-2 and TRBJ1-1; D is perhaps TRBD1 (6 bases). The CDR3 here is CASSLRKFRDMNTEAFF. CDR3 in DNA: TGTGCCAGCAGCTTAAGGAAGTTCAGGGACATGAACACTGAAGCTTTCTTT.